The TCR beta chain under discussion was sequenced for a study of T cells in Graves' hyperthyroidism and ophthalmopathy. The wider study: Blood was drawn when the patient was first diagnosed and still untreated. Study-wide points: Expanded thyroid clonotypes (above 0.001) were mostly also found in blood.

This CDR3 has 15 amino acids. The V gene lost 2 bases and the J gene lost 4 bases, with 15 bases spanning the gap. Germline values: CDR1 SGHTA, CDR2 FQGTGA. This clonotype has at least ten counts. Its antigen is as yet unknown. Amplification of TCR beta CDR3 regions was performed using RNA transcripts as template. RT-PCR in the first round (using the HTBI primer set) targeted the TCR CDR3. TCRdb itself ran the multiplex PCR reads through MiXCR, one entry per CDR3 protein. The repertoire has 450,000 to 650,000 distinct CDR3 sequences, over 15% of them found once; the top ten carry roughly 15%. This TCR came from a woman aged 18-30 years with Graves' ophthalmopathy. The sample comprised blood. The V gene is TRBV7-3, the J gene TRBJ2-7, with a tentative D call TRBD2 (7 bases). CDR3 bases: TGTGCCAGCAGCTTAGGGCGGGGGCGCGAGTACGAGCAGTACTTC. It specifies CASSLGRGREYEQYF.